The entry that follows covers one T cell receptor (beta chain) sequence. The sample comes from a study of CD8 T cells in Susac syndrome. CDR1 and CDR2 (germline): MNHEY, SMNVEV (reference sequence). V lost 2 bases to trimming and J lost 7 bases, with 6 bases between them. The CDR3 runs to 12 residues. Random hexamers were used to reverse transcribe an amount of about 0.45 to 1 ug RNA. TCRdb used MiXCR to reprocess the immunoSEQ multiplex PCR reads, holding one entry per CDR3 protein. The data hold under 150,000 distinct CDR3 sequences, with under 95% observed a single time. Sequencing input: CD8+ T cells from PBMCs. The chain employs TRBV27 and TRBJ2-1; tentatively, D is TRBD2 (6 bases). The source of this sequence is a human donor with multiple sclerosis. The CDR3 loop is CASSLAGNEQFF. In DNA, the CDR3 is TGTGCCAGCAGTTTAGCGGGAAATGAGCAGTTCTTC.